This passage covers 3 T cell receptor beta chains from one sample sequenced in a study of early T cells in non-severe SARS-CoV-2 infection. TCRdb re-called the 5' RACE reads through MiXCR, storing one row per CDR3 protein. The sample has 35,000 to 50,000 distinct CDR3 sequences; 4.5% to 7% are singletons. This material consisted of whole blood, taken at baseline. Receptor source: an adult who was a healthcare worker with PCR-confirmed SARS-CoV-2 infection or an uninfected control (not recorded which).

This clonotype was found a few times. V gene TRBV12-3 or TRBV12-4 combines with J gene TRBJ2-1, with TRBD2 identical over 10 bases. The CDR3 length is 17 residues. V lost 6 bases, J lost 4 bases, and 12 bases stayed unmatched. CDR3 in DNA: TGTGCCAGCAGCCCAAGCGGGAGGGCCTATATTTACAATGAGCAGTTCTTC. The encoded protein is CASSPSGRAYIYNEQFF.

The J gene is TRBJ1-1, the V gene TRBV5-5; D is perhaps TRBD1 (5 bases). The V and J ends lost 7 bases and 5 bases respectively, with 24 bases between them. There are 16 residues in the CDR3. Germline V gives CDR1 SGHKS, CDR2 YYEKEE (reference sequence). CDR3 amino acids: CASGGIDSIWVTEAFF. The CDR3 DNA reads TGTGCCAGCGGAGGAATCGACAGTATCTGGGTAACTGAAGCTTTCTTT.

This clonotype was observed a few times. This chain joins TRBV2 and TRBJ2-3; 7 bases align to TRBD1. The germline V gene has CDR1 SNHLY and CDR2 FYNNEI. The CDR3 extends over 16 amino acids. V lost 7 bases and J lost 5; bases outside the gene matches: 15. The CDR3 region has the DNA TGTGCCAGCAACCAATTAGACAGGGCTGGGGGAGATACGCAGTATTTT. It specifies CASNQLDRAGGDTQYF. The variable domain in full, with the rest retrieved from reference TRBV2 and TRBJ2-3, is EPEVTQTPSHQVTQMGQEVILRCVPISNHLYFYWYRQILGQKVEFLVSFYNNEISEKSEIFDDQFSVERPDGSNFTLKIRSTKLEDSAMYFCASNQLDRAGGDTQYFGPGTRLTVL.